One and the same sample provided the 15 T cell receptor beta chains below, sequenced in a study of OX40 agonist ivuxolimab in advanced cancers. Libraries were prepared by immunoSEQ multiplex PCR; TCRdb keeps only in-frame clonotypes and omits some of them. Of about 83,000 clones listed, about 88% are singletons. This specimen consisted of CD4+ or CD8+ T cells sorted from blood, obtained in a trial of the OX40 agonist ivuxolimab. The receptors derive from an adult with an advanced solid tumor such as melanoma, head and neck, liver or kidney cancer.

The CDR3 sequence: CASSLDPNQPQHF. CDR3 nucleotide sequence: TGTGCCAGCAGCTTAGACCCGAATCAGCCCCAGCATTTT. The rearrangement links TRBV7-2 to TRBJ1-5; D remains unclear. The germline gives CDR1 SGHTA, CDR2 FQGNSA. This CDR3 has 13 residues. V dropped 1 base and J dropped 4 bases, with 5 bases sitting between them.

As DNA, the CDR3 is TGTGCCAGCAGCTCCGACAGGGCCAGCGAAAAACTGTTTTTT. This encodes CASSSDRASEKLFF. The genes are TRBV5-4 and TRBJ1-4, with 7 bases identical to TRBD1. Germline-derived CDR1 and CDR2 are SGHNT and YYREEE (reference sequence). V shed 3 bases, J shed 8 bases, and the junction held 7 bases outside the gene matches. CDR3 size: 14 residues.

The J gene is TRBJ2-6, the V gene TRBV27; D gene ambiguous. The CDR3 covers 12 residues. CDR1 and CDR2 (germline): MNHEY, SMNVEV (reference sequence). V was cut by 6 bases and J by 4 bases, with 4 bases left in between. CDR3 in amino acids: CASSPGANVLTF. Written as DNA, the CDR3 is TGTGCCAGCAGCCCCGGGGCCAACGTCCTGACTTTC.

This chain connects TRBV9 to TRBJ2-7; the D is unclear. Trimming removed 7 bases at V and 6 bases at J, with 17 bases between. The germline V gene has CDR1 SGDLS and CDR2 YYNGEE. This CDR3 spans 13 amino acids. This chain's CDR3 is CASPAIGLREQYF. The DNA of the CDR3 is TGTGCCAGCCCAGCGATCGGGTTACGCGAGCAGTACTTC.

This clone appeared a few times. J is TRBJ2-7 and V is TRBV7-2, with D perhaps matching TRBD1 (6 bases). Germline CDR1 and CDR2: SGHTA and FQGNSA. The CDR3 contains 15 residues. V was shortened by 5 bases and J by 2 bases, with 16 bases between the two germline ends. As DNA, the CDR3 is TGTGCCAGCAGCGACTCAGGGGCCCCCACCTACGAGCAGTACTTC. This gives the protein CASSDSGAPTYEQYF.

J is TRBJ2-2 and V is TRBV5-1; possibly TRBD2 for D (6 bases). V lost 7 bases to trimming and J lost 5 bases, with 15 bases between them. The germline gives CDR1 SGHRS, CDR2 YFSETQ. The CDR3 has 14 residues. The CDR3 DNA is TGCGCCAGCCAGTCGGGGGACCTGACCGGGGAGCTGTTTTTT. It yields the protein CASQSGDLTGELFF.

The genes are TRBV4-1 and TRBJ1-2; D gene uncertain. The germline V gene has CDR1 MGHRA and CDR2 YSYEKL. CDR3 length equals 16 residues. Trimming removed 3 bases at V and 8 bases at J, with 22 bases between. The CDR3 nucleotides are TGCGCCAGCAGCCACAACGCGGCCCAGGACTCGGGGGGCTACACCTTC. Its translation: CASSHNAAQDSGGYTF.

This clone was recorded once. V usage is TRBV10-1 and J usage is TRBJ2-7; TRBD1 might be the D (5 bases). The CDR3 runs to 13 residues. Germline CDR1 is WNHNN and CDR2 is SYGVQD (reference sequence). Trimming shortened V by 0 bases and J by 6 bases, and 9 bases separated the two germline ends. The DNA of the CDR3 is TGCGCCAGCAGTGAGTCGCAGGGTGGCGAGCAGTACTTC. It is translated as CASSESQGGEQYF.

The V gene is TRBV7-3, the J gene TRBJ2-3, with D uncertain. The CDR3 has 13 amino acids. Germline V lookup: CDR1 SGHTA, CDR2 FQGTGA. V was pared by 4 bases and J by 4 bases, with 9 bases between. The CDR3 region is CASSSKVSDTQYF. The CDR3 DNA is TGTGCCAGCAGCTCAAAAGTTTCAGATACGCAGTATTTT. The entire variable domain, with the rest obtained from reference TRBV7-3 and TRBJ2-3, is as follows: GAGVSQTPSNKVTEKGKYVELRCDPISGHTALYWYRQSLGQGPEFLIYFQGTGAADDSGLPNDRFFAVRPEGSVSTLKIQRTERGDSAVYLCASSSKVSDTQYFGPGTRLTVL.

The V call is TRBV27, the J call TRBJ2-3; TRBD1 aligns across 8 bases. CDR3 length equals 18 residues. Germline values: CDR1 MNHEY, CDR2 SMNVEV (reference sequence). V trimming: 6 bases; J trimming: 0 bases; junction bases outside the gene matches: 14. The CDR3 nucleotides read TGTGCCAGCAGGAGGGGTGCGACAGGGGAATTTAGCACAGATACGCAGTATTTT. Its protein is CASRRGATGEFSTDTQYF.

V and J are TRBV5-1 and TRBJ1-1; maybe TRBD1 (5 bases). Trimming removed 0 bases at V and 1 base at J, with 13 bases between. Per the germline V gene, CDR1 is SGHRS and CDR2 is YFSETQ. The CDR3 runs to 16 residues. CDR3 DNA sequence: TGCGCCAGCAGCTTGGCGCCGGGGCTGGGGAACACTGAAGCTTTCTTT. This encodes CASSLAPGLGNTEAFF.

The chain couples TRBV5-1 to TRBJ1-2; no reliable D call. Deletions cut 4 bases from V and 5 bases from J, with 9 bases between. The CDR3 loop spans 12 amino acids. The germline V gene has CDR1 SGHRS and CDR2 YFSETQ. The CDR3 DNA sequence: TGCGCCAGCAGCAGCTCGGGGTATGGCTACACCTTC. Amino acids: CASSSSGYGYTF.

V gene TRBV6-6 combines with J gene TRBJ1-3; 8 bases map to TRBD1. CDR3 size: 14 residues. Germline V lookup: CDR1 MNHNY, CDR2 SVGAGI (reference sequence). V gave up 6 bases and J gave up 6 bases; unmatched junction bases: 7. In DNA form, the CDR3 reads TGTGCCAGCAGCCCCGGACAGGGTCAAAACACCATATATTTT. Translating it yields CASSPGQGQNTIYF.

A remark on this clone: Additional DNA sequences in this sample encode the identical CDR3. The chain joins TRBV19 to TRBJ1-4, with D possibly matching TRBD1 (5 bases). Trimming took off 5 bases at V and 5 bases at J, with 9 bases between the two ends. The germline V gene has CDR1 LNHDA and CDR2 SQIVND (reference sequence). The CDR3 is 13 residues long. This chain's CDR3 is CASSGAANEKLFF. CDR3 nucleotides: TGTGCCAGTAGTGGGGCAGCCAATGAAAAACTGTTTTTT.

This chain links TRBV30 with TRBJ1-6, with D hard to call. This CDR3 contains 13 residues. Per germline, CDR1 GTSNPN and CDR2 SVGIG (reference sequence). V lost 6 bases, J lost 5 bases, and 11 bases lay in between. In DNA form, the CDR3 reads TGTGCCTGCAACAGAGATAATAATTCACCCCTCCACTTT. Translating it yields CACNRDNNSPLHF.